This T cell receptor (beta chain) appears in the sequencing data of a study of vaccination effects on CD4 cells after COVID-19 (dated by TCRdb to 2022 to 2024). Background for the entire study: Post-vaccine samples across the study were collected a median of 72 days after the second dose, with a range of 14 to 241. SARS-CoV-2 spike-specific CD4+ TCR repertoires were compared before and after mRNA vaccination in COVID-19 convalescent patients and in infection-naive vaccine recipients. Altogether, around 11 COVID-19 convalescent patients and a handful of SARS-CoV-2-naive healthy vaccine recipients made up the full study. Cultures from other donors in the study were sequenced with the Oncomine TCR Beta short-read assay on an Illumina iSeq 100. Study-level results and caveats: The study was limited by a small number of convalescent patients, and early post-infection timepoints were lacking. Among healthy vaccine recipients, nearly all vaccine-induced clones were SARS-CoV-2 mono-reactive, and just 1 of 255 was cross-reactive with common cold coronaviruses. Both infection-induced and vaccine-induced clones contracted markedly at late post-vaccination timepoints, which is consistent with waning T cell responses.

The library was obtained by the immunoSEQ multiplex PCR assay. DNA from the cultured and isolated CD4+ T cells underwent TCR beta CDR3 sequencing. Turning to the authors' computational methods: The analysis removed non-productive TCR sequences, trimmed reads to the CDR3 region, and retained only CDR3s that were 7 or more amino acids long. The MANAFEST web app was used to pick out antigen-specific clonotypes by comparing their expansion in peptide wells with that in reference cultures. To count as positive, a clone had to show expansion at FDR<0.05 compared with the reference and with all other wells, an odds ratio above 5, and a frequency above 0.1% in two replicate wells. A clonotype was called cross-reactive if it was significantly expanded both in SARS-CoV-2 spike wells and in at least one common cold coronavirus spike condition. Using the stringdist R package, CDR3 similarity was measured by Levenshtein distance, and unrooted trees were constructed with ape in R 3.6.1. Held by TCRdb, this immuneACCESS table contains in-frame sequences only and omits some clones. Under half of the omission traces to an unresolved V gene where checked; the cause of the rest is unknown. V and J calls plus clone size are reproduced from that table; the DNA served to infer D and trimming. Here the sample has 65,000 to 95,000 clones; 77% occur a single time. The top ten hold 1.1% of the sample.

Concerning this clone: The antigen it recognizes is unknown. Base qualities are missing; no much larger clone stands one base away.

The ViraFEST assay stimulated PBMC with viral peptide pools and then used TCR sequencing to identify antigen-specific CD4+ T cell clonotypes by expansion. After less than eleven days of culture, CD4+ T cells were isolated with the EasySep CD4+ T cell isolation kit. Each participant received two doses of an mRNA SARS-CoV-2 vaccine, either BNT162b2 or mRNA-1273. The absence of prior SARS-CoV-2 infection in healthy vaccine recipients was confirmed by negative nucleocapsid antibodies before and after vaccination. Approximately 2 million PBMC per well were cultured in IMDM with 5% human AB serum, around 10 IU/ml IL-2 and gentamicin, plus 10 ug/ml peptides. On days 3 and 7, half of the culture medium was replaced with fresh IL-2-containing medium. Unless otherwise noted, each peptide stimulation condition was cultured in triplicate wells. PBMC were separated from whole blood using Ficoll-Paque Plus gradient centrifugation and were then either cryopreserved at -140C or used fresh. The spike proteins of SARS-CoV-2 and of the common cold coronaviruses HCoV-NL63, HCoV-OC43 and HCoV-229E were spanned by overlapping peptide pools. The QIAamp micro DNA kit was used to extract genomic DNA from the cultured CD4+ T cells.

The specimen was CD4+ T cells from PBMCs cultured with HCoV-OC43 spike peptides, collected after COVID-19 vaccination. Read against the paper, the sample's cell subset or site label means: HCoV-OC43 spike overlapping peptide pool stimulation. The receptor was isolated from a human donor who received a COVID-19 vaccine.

In nucleotide form, the sequence is TGTGCCAGCAGCTTATGGGGTCAGGCCAGTGAAGCTTTCTTT. It translates as CASSLWGQASEAFF. The chain is made from TRBV7-3 and TRBJ1-1, with the D segment identity uncertain. CDR1 and CDR2 were assigned from the germline V gene as SGHTA and FQGTGA. The germline ends are 14 bases apart after V is trimmed by 2 bases and J by 7 bases. From the cysteine up to the phenylalanine, the CDR3 has a length of 14 residues. The retained sequence is limited to the CDR3, 42 bases, with the frame set at the first base. Where the CDR3 stops, the reference TRBV7-3 and TRBJ1-1 genes take over; the full variable domain is GAGVSQTPSNKVTEKGKYVELRCDPISGHTALYWYRQSLGQGPEFLIYFQGTGAADDSGLPNDRFFAVRPEGSVSTLKIQRTERGDSAVYLCASSLWGQASEAFFGQGTRLTVV.